What follows describes a single T cell receptor (beta chain). The entry originates in a study of blood T cell repertoires in COVID-19. Looking at the study overall: In each case, the material was cDNA or gDNA derived from T cells, B-cell-depleted T cells, or PBMCs.

Per the study methods: For nucleated cells, counts were estimated from reference gene primer amplification. The data were produced by immunoSEQ multiplex PCR, yet TCRdb's version contains in-frame clones alone and is incomplete. The V and J calls and clone size were taken over from that table, and D and trimming were inferred from the DNA. This table has about 260,000 clones, about 87% appearing once. Source material: peripheral blood. The TCR originated in a woman in her forties or fifties with acute or convalescent COVID-19.

The DNA of the CDR3 is TGTGCCAGCAGGGCTAGCGGGAGTGGGAGTGAGCAGTTCTTC. Its translation: CASRASGSGSEQFF. The rearrangement uses TRBV6-1 and TRBJ2-1; the match to TRBD2 covers 10 bases. Trimming cost V 6 bases and J 9 bases; bases outside gene matches: 8. Per germline, CDR1 MNHNS and CDR2 SASEGT. This CDR3 has 14 amino acids.